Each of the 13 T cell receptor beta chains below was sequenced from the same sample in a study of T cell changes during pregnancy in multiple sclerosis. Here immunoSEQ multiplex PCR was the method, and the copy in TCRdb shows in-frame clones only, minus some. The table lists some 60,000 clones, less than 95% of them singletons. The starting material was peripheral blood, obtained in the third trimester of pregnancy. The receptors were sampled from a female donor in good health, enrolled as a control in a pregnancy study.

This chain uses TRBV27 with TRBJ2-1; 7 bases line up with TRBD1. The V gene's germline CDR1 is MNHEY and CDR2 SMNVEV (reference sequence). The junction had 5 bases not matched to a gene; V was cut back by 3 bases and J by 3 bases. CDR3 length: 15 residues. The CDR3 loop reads CASSFPQGSYNEQFF. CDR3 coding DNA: TGTGCCAGCAGTTTCCCACAGGGGAGCTACAATGAGCAGTTCTTC.

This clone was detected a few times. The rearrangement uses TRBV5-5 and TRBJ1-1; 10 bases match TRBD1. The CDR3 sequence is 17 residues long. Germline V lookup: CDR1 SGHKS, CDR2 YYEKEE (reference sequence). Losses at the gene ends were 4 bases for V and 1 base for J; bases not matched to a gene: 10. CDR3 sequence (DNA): TGTGCCAGCAGCGTACCCGGGACAGGGGCCGGGAACACTGAAGCTTTCTTT. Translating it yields CASSVPGTGAGNTEAFF. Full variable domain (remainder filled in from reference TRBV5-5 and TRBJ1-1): DAGVTQSPTHLIKTRGQQVTLRCSPISGHKSVSWYQQVLGQGPQFIFQYYEKEERGRGNFPDRFSARQFPNYSSELNVNALLLGDSALYLCASSVPGTGAGNTEAFFGQGTRLTVV.

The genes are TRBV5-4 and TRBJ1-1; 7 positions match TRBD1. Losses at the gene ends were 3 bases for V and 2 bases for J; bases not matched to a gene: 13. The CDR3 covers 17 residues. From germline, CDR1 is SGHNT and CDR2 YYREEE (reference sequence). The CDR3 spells CASSSLNRGSPNTEAFF. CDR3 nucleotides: TGTGCCAGCAGCTCCCTCAACAGGGGATCCCCCAACACTGAAGCTTTCTTT.

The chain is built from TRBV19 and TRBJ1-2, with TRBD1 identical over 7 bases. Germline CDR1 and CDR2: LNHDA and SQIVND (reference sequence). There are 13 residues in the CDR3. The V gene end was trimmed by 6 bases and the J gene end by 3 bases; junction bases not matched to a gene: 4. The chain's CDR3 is CASSADRDYGYTF. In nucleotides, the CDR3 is TGTGCCAGTAGCGCCGACAGGGACTATGGCTACACCTTC.

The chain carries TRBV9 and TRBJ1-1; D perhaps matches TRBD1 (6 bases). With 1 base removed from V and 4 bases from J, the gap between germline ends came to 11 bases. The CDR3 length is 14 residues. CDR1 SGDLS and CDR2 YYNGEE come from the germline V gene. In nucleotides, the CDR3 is TGTGCCAGCAGCGTACAGGGGCGGATCACTGAAGCTTTCTTT. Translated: CASSVQGRITEAFF.

CDR3 coding DNA: TGTGCCAGCAGTTTTGACAGTATGTACGAGCAGTACTTC. Translated, it gives CASSFDSMYEQYF. The chain couples TRBV27 to TRBJ2-7; TRBD1 is a possible D gene (5 bases). The CDR3 has 13 residues. Germline loops: CDR1 MNHEY, CDR2 SMNVEV (reference sequence). V was clipped by 3 bases and J by 4 bases, with 10 bases between them.

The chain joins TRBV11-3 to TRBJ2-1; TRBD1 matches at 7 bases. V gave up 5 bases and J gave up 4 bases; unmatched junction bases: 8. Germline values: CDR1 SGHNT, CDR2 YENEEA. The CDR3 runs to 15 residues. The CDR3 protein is CASSLRQGWYNEQFF. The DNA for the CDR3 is TGTGCCAGCAGCCTCCGACAGGGATGGTACAATGAGCAGTTCTTC.

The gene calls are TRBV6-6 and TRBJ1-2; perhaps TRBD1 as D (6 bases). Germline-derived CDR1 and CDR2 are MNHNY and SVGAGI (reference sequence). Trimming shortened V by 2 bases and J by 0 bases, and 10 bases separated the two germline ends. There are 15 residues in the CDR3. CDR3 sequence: CASSYPQGSNYGYTF. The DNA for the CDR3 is TGTGCCAGCAGTTACCCCCAGGGGTCTAACTATGGCTACACCTTC.

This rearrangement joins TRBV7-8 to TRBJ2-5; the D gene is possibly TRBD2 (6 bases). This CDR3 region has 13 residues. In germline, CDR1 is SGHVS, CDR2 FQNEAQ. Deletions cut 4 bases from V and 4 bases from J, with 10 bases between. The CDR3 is CASSSFGGETQYF. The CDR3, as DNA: TGTGCCAGCAGCTCTTTCGGGGGAGAGACCCAGTACTTC.

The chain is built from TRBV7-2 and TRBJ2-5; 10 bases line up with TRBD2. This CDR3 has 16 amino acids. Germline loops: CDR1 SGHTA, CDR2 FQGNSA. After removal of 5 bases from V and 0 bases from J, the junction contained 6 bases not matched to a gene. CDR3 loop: CASSPTSGLNQETQYF. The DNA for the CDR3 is TGTGCCAGCAGCCCGACTAGCGGGCTGAACCAAGAGACCCAGTACTTC.

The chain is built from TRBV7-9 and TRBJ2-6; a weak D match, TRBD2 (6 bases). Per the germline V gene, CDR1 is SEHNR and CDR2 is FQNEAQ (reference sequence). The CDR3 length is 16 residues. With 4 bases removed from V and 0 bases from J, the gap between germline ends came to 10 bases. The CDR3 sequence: CASSSEGYSGANVLTF. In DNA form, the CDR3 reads TGTGCCAGCAGCTCGGAGGGTTACTCTGGGGCCAACGTCCTGACTTTC.

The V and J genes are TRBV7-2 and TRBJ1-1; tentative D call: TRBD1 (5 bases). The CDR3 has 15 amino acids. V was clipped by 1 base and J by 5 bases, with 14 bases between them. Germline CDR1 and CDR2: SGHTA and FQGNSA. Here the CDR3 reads CASSLEGGAWTEAFF. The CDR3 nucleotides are TGTGCCAGCAGCTTAGAGGGTGGGGCATGGACTGAAGCTTTCTTT.

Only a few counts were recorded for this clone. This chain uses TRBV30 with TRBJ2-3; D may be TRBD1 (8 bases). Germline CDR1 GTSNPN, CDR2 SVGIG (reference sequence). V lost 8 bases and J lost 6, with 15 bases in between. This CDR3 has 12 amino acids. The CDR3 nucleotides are TGTGCCAGGGACAGGCGGGGGGATACGCAGTATTTT. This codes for CARDRRGDTQYF.